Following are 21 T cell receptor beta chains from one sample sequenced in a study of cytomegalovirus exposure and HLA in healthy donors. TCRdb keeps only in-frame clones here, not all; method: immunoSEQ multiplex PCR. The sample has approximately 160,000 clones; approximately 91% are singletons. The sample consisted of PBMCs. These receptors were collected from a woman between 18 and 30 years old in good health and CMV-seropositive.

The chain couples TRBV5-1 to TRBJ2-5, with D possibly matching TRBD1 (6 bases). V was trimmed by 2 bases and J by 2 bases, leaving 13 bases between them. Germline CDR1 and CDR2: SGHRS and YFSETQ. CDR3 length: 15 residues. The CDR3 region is CASSFTGNQQETQYF. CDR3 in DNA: TGCGCCAGCAGCTTTACAGGGAACCAACAAGAGACCCAGTACTTC.

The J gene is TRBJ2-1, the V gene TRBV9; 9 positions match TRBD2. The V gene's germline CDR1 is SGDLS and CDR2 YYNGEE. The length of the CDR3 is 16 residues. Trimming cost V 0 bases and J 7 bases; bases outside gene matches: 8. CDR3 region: CASSVDPSGRSNEQFF. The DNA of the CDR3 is TGTGCCAGCAGCGTAGATCCCAGCGGGAGGTCAAATGAGCAGTTCTTC.

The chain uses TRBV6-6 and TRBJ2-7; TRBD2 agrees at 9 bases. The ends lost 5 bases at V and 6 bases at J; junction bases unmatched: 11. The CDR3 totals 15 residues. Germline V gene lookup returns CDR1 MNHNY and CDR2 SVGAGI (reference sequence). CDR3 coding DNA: TGTGCCAGCAGTCCCCCCTGGCGGGAGGGCCGCGAGCAGTACTTC. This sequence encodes CASSPPWREGREQYF.

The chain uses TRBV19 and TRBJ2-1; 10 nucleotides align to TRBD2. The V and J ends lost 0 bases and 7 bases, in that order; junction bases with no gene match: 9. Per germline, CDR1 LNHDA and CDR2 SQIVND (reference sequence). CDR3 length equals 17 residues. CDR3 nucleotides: TGTGCCAGTAGTATAGATCCCCTAGCGGGAGAGCGTAATGAGCAGTTCTTC. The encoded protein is CASSIDPLAGERNEQFF.

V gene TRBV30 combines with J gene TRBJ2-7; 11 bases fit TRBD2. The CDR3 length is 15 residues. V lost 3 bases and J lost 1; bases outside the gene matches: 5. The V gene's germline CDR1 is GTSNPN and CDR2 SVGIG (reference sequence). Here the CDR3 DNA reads TGTGCCTGGAGACAAGGGACTAGCGGATCCTACGAGCAGTACTTC. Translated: CAWRQGTSGSYEQYF.

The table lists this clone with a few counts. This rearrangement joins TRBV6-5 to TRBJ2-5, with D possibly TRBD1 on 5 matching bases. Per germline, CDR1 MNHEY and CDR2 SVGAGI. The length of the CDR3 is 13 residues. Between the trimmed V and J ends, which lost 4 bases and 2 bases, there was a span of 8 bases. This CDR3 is CASSSRAQETQYF. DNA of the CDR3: TGTGCCAGCAGTTCCAGGGCTCAAGAGACCCAGTACTTC.

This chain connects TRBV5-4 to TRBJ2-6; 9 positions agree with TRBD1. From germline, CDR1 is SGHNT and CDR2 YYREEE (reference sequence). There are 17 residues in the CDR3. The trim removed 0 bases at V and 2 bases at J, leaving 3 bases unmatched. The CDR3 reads CASSLETGGAGANVLTF. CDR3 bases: TGTGCCAGCAGCTTGGAGACAGGGGGTGCTGGGGCCAACGTCCTGACTTTC. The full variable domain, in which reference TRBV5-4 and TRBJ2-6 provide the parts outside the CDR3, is ETGVTQSPTHLIKTRGQQVTLRCSSQSGHNTVSWYQQALGQGPQFIFQYYREEENGRGNFPPRFSGLQFPNYSSELNVNALELDDSALYLCASSLETGGAGANVLTFGAGSRLTVL.

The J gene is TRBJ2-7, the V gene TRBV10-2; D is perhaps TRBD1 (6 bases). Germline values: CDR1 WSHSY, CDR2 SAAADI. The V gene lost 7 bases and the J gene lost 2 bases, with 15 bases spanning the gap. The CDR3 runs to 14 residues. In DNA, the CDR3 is TGCGCCAGCACCTTCACCGGGACAACCTACGAGCAGTACTTC. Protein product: CASTFTGTTYEQYF.

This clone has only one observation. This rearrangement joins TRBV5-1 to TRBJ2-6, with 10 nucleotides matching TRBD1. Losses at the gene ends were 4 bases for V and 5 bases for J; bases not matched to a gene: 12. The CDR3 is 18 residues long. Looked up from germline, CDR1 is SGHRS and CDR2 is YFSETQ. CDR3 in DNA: TGCGCCAGCAGCCGGAGTGGGACAGGGGAAGACTGGGCCAACGTCCTGACTTTC. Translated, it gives CASSRSGTGEDWANVLTF.

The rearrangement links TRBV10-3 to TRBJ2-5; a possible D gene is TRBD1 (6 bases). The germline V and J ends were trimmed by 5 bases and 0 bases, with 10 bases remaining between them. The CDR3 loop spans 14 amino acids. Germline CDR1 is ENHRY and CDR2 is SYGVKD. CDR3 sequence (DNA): TGTGCCATCAGTTCCGGGACATACCAAGAGACCCAGTACTTC. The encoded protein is CAISSGTYQETQYF.

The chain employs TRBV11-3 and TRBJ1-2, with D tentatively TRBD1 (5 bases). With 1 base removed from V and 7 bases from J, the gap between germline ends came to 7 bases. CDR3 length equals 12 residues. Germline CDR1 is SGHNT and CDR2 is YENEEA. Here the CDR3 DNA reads TGTGCCAGCAGCTTAGGGGGCACTGGCTACACCTTC. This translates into CASSLGGTGYTF. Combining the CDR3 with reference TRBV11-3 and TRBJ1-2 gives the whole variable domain EAGVVQSPRYKIIEKKQPVAFWCNPISGHNTLYWYLQNLGQGPELLIRYENEEAVDDSQLPKDRFSAERLKGVDSTLKIQPAELGDSAVYLCASSLGGTGYTFGSGTRLTVV.

CDR3 bases: TGTGCCACCAGCAGGGACAGGGGGCGCTTGACTGAAGCTTTCTTT. Its protein is CATSRDRGRLTEAFF. V and J are TRBV15 and TRBJ1-1, with 11 bases lining up with TRBD1. Germline V gene sequence: CDR1 LNHNV, CDR2 YYDKDF (reference sequence). Trimming at V came to 3 bases and at J to 5 bases, leaving 5 bases not matched to a gene. The CDR3 loop spans 15 amino acids. Combining the CDR3 with reference TRBV15 and TRBJ1-1 gives the whole variable domain DAMVIQNPRYQVTQFGKPVTLSCSQTLNHNVMYWYQQKSSQAPKLLFHYYDKDFNNEADTPDNFQSRRPNTSFCFLDIRSPGLGDTAMYLCATSRDRGRLTEAFFGQGTRLTVV.

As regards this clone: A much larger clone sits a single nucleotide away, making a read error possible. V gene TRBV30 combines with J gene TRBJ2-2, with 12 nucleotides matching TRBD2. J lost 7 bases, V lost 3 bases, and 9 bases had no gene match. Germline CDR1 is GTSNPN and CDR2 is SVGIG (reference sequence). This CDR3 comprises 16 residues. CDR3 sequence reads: CAWRGLAGGDIGELFF. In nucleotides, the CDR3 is TGTGCCTGGAGAGGCCTAGCGGGAGGGGACATCGGGGAGCTGTTTTTT.

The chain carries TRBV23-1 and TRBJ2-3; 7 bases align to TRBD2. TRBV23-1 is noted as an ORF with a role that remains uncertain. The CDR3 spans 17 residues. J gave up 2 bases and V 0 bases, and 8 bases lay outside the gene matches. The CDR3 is CASSQSCLAELTDTQYF. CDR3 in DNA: TGCGCCAGCAGTCAATCTTGTCTAGCGGAACTCACAGATACGCAGTATTTT.

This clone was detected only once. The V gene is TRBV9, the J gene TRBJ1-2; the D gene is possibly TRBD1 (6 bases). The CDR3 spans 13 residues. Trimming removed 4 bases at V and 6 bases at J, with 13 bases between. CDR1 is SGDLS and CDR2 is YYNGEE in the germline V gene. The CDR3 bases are TGTGCCAGCAGCTTACAGGGAAGGAATGGCTACACCTTC. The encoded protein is CASSLQGRNGYTF.

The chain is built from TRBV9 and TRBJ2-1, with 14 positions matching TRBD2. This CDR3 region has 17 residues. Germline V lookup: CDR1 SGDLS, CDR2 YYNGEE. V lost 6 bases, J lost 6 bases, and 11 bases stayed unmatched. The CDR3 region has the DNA TGTGCCAGCAACATCGGGACTAGCGGGAGTAAGTTCAATGAGCAGTTCTTC. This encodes CASNIGTSGSKFNEQFF. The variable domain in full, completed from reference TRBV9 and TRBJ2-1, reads DSGVTQTPKHLITATGQRVTLRCSPRSGDLSVYWYQQSLDQGLQFLIQYYNGEERAKGNILERFSAQQFPDLHSELNLSSLELGDSALYFCASNIGTSGSKFNEQFFGPGTRLTVL.

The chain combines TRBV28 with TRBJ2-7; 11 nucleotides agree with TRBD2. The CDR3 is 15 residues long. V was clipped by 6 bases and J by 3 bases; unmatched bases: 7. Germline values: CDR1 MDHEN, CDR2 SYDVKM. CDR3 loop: CASSPTSGSLYEQYF. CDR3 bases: TGTGCCAGCAGCCCAACTAGCGGGAGCCTCTACGAGCAGTACTTC.

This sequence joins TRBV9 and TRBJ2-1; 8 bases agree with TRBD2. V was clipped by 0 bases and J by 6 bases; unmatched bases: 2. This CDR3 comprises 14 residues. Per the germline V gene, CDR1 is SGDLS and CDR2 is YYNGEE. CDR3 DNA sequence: TGTGCCAGCAGCGTAGCGGGAGGGGGCAATGAGCAGTTCTTC. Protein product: CASSVAGGGNEQFF.

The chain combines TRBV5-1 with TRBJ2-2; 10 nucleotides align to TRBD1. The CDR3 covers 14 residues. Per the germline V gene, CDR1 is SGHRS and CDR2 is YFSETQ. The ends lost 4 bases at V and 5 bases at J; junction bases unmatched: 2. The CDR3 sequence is CASSMGQGTGELFF. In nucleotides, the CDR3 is TGCGCCAGCAGCATGGGACAGGGGACCGGGGAGCTGTTTTTT. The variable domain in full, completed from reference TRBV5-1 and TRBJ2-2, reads KAGVTQTPRYLIKTRGQQVTLSCSPISGHRSVSWYQQTPGQGLQFLFEYFSETQRNKGNFPGRFSGRQFSNSRSEMNVSTLELGDSALYLCASSMGQGTGELFFGEGSRLTVL.

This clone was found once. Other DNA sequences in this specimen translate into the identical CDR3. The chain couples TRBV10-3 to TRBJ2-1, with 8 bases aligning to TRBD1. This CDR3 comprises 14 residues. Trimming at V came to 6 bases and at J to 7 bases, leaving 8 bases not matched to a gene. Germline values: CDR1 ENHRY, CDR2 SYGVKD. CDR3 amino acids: CAISPGQGRNEQFF. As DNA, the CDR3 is TGTGCCATCAGCCCAGGACAGGGTAGGAATGAGCAGTTCTTC.

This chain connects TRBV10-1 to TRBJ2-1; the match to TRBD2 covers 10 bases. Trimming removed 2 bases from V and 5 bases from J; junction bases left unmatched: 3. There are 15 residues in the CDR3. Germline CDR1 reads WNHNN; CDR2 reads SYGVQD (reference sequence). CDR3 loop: CASSEDLAGDNEQFF. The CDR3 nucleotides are TGCGCCAGCAGTGAGGATCTAGCGGGGGACAATGAGCAGTTCTTC.